The 5 T cell receptor beta chains reported below all come from one sample, sequenced in a study of T cells after somatic rescue of genetic block. Assay used: immunoSEQ multiplex PCR; TCRdb lists only in-frame clones, some missing. The table shows around 57,000 clones, with around 96% occurring only once. Sequencing was carried out using peripheral blood mononuclear cells (PBMCs). Source of these receptors: a child under two years old.

The chain links TRBV7-2 to TRBJ2-1; tentative D call: TRBD1 (6 bases). Trimming cost V 3 bases and J 9 bases, with 9 bases left between them. The CDR3 loop spans 12 amino acids. CDR1 and CDR2 (germline): SGHTA, FQGNSA. The CDR3 spells CASSFYRVEQFF. CDR3 DNA sequence: TGTGCCAGCAGCTTTTACAGGGTTGAGCAGTTCTTC.

This chain links TRBV27 with TRBJ1-2, with 8 nucleotides matching TRBD1. The germline V gene has CDR1 MNHEY and CDR2 SMNVEV (reference sequence). The CDR3 consists of 16 residues. Trimming took 6 bases from V and 1 from J; bases not matched to a gene: 10. CDR3 region: CASSVKWTGSNYGYTF. The DNA for the CDR3 is TGTGCCAGCAGCGTAAAGTGGACAGGGAGTAACTATGGCTACACCTTC.

The chain uses TRBV6-6 and TRBJ2-1; D ambiguous. Looked up from germline, CDR1 is MNHNY and CDR2 is SVGAGI (reference sequence). V lost 5 bases, J lost 6 bases, and 5 bases lay in between. This CDR3 contains 11 residues. For the CDR3, the DNA is TGTGCCAGCAGTAGTCTCAATGAGCAGTTCTTC. Its translation is CASSSLNEQFF.

This clone was seen just once. This chain uses TRBV28 with TRBJ1-2; D perhaps matches TRBD1 (6 bases). The CDR3 is made up of 16 amino acids. Germline CDR1 reads MDHEN; CDR2 reads SYDVKM. The V gene lost 6 bases and the J gene lost 2 bases, with 19 bases spanning the gap. Here the CDR3 reads CASSLRRGGRNYGYTF. DNA for the CDR3: TGTGCCAGCAGCCTCCGTAGGGGGGGGCGGAACTATGGCTACACCTTC.

The chain carries TRBV27 and TRBJ2-6; possibly TRBD1 or TRBD2 for D (5 bases each). Between the trimmed V and J ends, which lost 3 bases and 1 base, there was a span of 10 bases. CDR1 and CDR2 from the germline V gene are MNHEY and SMNVEV (reference sequence). The CDR3 totals 16 residues. The CDR3 spells CASSFRGLSGANVLTF. The CDR3 coding sequence is TGTGCCAGCAGTTTCCGGGGCCTTTCTGGGGCCAACGTCCTGACTTTC.